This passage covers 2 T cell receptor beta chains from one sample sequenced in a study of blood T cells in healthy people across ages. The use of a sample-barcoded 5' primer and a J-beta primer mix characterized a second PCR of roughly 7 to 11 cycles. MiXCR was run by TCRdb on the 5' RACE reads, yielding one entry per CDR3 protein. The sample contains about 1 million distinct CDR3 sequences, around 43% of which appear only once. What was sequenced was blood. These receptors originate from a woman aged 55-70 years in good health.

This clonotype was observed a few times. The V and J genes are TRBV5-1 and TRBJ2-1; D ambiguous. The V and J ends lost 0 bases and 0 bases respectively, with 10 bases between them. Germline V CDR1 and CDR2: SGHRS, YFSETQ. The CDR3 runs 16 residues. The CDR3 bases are TGCGCCAGCAGCTTGGCCGGTAGCAACTCCTACAATGAGCAGTTCTTC. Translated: CASSLAGSNSYNEQFF.

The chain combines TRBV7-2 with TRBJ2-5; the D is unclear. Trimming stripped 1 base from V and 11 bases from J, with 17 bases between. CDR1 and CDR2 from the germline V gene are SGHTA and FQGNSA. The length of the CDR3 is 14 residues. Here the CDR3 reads CASSLGSEYNEQYF. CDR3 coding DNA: TGTGCCAGCAGCTTAGGGTCTGAATACAATGAGCAGTACTTC. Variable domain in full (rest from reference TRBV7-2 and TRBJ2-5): GAGVSQSPSNKVTEKGKDVELRCDPISGHTALYWYRQSLGQGLEFLIYFQGNSAPDKSGLPSDRFSAERTGGSVSTLTIQRTQQEDSAVYLCASSLGSEYNEQYFGPGTRLLVL.